This passage covers 6 T cell receptor beta chains from one sample sequenced in a study of PD-L1 blockade in urothelial cancer. The sample's time point: pretreatment peripheral blood. Data came from immunoSEQ multiplex PCR; TCRdb stores just in-frame clones and leaves some out. The sample carries 30,000 to 40,000 clones, approximately 93% recorded once. Sample: PBMCs, taken around atezolizumab (anti-PD-L1) treatment. The receptor set was obtained from a woman aged 55-75 years with urothelial cancer.

This chain uses TRBV21-1 with TRBJ2-3; no check of the table's D call, TRBD1, against the DNA was made. TRBV21-1 is recorded as a pseudogene. The CDR3 has 17 residues. CDR3 DNA sequence: TGTGCCAGCAGCAAAGTAGGAGGGGACAGGGCCCCAGATACGCAGTATTTT. The encoded protein is CASSKVGGDRAPDTQYF.

This clone turned up a few times. The V and J genes are TRBV7-3 and TRBJ2-1; the match to TRBD2 covers 7 bases. The V gene's germline CDR1 is SGHTA and CDR2 FQGTGA. CDR3 length: 18 residues. The V segment lost 2 bases and the J segment 4 bases; nucleotides outside the gene matches: 14. In nucleotides, the CDR3 is TGTGCCAGCAGCTTATTTGCGGGAGTGGGTCCAGCATACAATGAGCAGTTCTTC. Encoded protein: CASSLFAGVGPAYNEQFF.

The chain combines TRBV5-1 with TRBJ2-5; TRBD2 aligns across 8 bases. CDR3 length: 16 residues. CDR1 and CDR2 (germline): SGHRS, YFSETQ. Trimming removed 4 bases from V and 2 bases from J; junction bases left unmatched: 10. CDR3: CASSPVAGLPQETQYF. The CDR3 nucleotides are TGCGCCAGCAGCCCCGTAGCGGGACTACCTCAAGAGACCCAGTACTTC. The whole variable domain, remainder taken from reference TRBV5-1 and TRBJ2-5, is KAGVTQTPRYLIKTRGQQVTLSCSPISGHRSVSWYQQTPGQGLQFLFEYFSETQRNKGNFPGRFSGRQFSNSRSEMNVSTLELGDSALYLCASSPVAGLPQETQYFGPGTRLLVL.

This chain links TRBV18 with TRBJ1-3; 7 nucleotides line up with TRBD1. Germline CDR1 KGHSH, CDR2 LQKENI. The CDR3 loop spans 16 amino acids. V lost 3 bases, J lost 0 bases, and 5 bases stayed unmatched. The CDR3 DNA reads TGTGCCAGCTCACCGAAGGGGGCGCACTCTGGAAACACCATATATTTT. This gives the protein CASSPKGAHSGNTIYF.

CDR3 loop: CASSFPNNEQFF. Here the CDR3 DNA reads TGTGCCAGCAGTTTCCCCAATAATGAGCAGTTCTTC. The rearrangement uses TRBV27 and TRBJ2-1, with unresolved D. Looked up from germline, CDR1 is MNHEY and CDR2 is SMNVEV (reference sequence). The CDR3 covers 12 residues. V lost 3 bases, J lost 7 bases, and 7 bases lay in between.

The chain recombines TRBV11-3 with TRBJ2-1, with D maybe TRBD1 (6 bases). The CDR3 length is 16 residues. Germline V gives CDR1 SGHNT, CDR2 YENEEA. V was pared by 5 bases and J by 6 bases, with 20 bases between. In nucleotides, the CDR3 is TGTGCCAGCAGCGGCCGAGGGGGTTTCGCCCTCAATGAGCAGTTCTTC. Translating gives CASSGRGGFALNEQFF.